This section outlines one TCR beta chain sequence together with its context. Study processing details: Counts of nucleated cells, estimated from reference gene primer amplification, were obtained. Assay: immunoSEQ multiplex PCR; the TCRdb copy retains only in-frame clones and omits some. V and J calls and clone size follow that table, whereas D and trimming were derived from the DNA. The data hold around 380,000 clones, with around 84% observed a single time. CDR1 is GTSNPN and CDR2 is SVGIG in the germline V gene (reference sequence). There are 14 residues in the CDR3. Unmatched junction bases numbered 3, after V lost 2 bases and J lost 2 bases. This sample is part of a study of blood T cell repertoires in COVID-19. Study background: Sites in the United States, Italy and Spain provided acute and convalescent COVID-19 samples. PBMCs, B-cell-depleted T cells, or T cells were the source of the cDNA or gDNA that made up the material.

The sequence derives from a human donor with acute or convalescent COVID-19. The donor label of this sample is uncertain. The sample was peripheral blood. The genes are TRBV30 and TRBJ1-2, with 9 bases lining up with TRBD1. The CDR3 here is CAWSRDRVNYGYTF. CDR3 DNA sequence: TGTGCCTGGAGTAGGGACAGGGTAAACTATGGCTACACCTTC.